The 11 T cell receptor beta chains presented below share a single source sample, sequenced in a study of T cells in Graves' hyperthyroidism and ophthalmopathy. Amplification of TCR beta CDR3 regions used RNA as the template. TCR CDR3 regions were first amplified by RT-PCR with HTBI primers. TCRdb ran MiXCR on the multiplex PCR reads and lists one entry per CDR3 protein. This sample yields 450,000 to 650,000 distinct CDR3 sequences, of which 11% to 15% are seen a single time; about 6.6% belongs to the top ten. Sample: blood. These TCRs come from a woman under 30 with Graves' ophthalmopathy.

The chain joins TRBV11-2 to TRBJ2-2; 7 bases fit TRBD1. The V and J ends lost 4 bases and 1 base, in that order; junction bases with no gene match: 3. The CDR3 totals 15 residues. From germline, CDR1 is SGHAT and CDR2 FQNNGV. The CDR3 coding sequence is TGTGCCAGCAGCTCCCGGGACAGGAACACCGGGGAGCTGTTTTTT. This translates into CASSSRDRNTGELFF. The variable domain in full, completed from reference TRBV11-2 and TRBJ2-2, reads EAGVAQSPRYKIIEKRQSVAFWCNPISGHATLYWYQQILGQGPKLLIQFQNNGVVDDSQLPKDRFSAERLKGVDSTLKIQPAKLEDSAVYLCASSSRDRNTGELFFGEGSRLTVL.

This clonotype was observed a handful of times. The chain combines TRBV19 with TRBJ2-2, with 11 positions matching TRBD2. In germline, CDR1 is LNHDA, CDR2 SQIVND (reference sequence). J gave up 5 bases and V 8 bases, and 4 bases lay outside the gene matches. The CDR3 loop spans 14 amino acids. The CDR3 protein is CASGLAGGTGELFF. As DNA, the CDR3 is TGTGCCAGTGGCCTAGCGGGAGGTACCGGGGAGCTGTTTTTT.

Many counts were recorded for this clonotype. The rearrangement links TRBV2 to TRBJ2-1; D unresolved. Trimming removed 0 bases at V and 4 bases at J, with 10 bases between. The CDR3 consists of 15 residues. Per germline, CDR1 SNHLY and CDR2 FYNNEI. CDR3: CASSEAPTVYNEQFF. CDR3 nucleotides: TGTGCCAGCAGTGAAGCGCCGACGGTTTACAATGAGCAGTTCTTC.

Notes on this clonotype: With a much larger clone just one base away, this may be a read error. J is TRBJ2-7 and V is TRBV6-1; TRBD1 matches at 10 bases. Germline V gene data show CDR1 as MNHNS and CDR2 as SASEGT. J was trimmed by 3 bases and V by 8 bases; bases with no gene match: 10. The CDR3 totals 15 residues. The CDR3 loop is CASALRRTGGYEQYF. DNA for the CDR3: TGTGCCAGCGCCCTACGAAGGACAGGGGGCTACGAGCAGTACTTC.

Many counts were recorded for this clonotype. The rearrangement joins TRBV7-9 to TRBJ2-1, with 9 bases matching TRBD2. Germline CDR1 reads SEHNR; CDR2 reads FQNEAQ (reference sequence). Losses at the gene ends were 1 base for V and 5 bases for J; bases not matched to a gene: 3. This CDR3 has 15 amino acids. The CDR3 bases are TGTGCCAGCAGCTTAGGACTAGCGGAGGACAATGAGCAGTTCTTC. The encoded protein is CASSLGLAEDNEQFF. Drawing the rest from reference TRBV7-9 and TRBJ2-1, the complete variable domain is DTGVSQNPRHKITKRGQNVTFRCDPISEHNRLYWYRQTLGQGPEFLTYFQNEAQLEKSRLLSDRFSAERPKGSFSTLEIQRTEQGDSAMYLCASSLGLAEDNEQFFGPGTRLTVL.

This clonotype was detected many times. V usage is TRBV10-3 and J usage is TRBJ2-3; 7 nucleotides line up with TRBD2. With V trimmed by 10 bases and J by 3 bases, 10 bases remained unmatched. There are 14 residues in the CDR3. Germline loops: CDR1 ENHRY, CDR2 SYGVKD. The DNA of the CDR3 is TGTGCCACCTCTAGGGGCGGGAGAACAGATACGCAGTATTTT. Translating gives CATSRGGRTDTQYF.

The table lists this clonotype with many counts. The CDR3 is CASSLTGPFAANEKLFF. In nucleotides, the CDR3 is TGTGCCAGCAGCCTGACAGGGCCATTCGCTGCTAATGAAAAACTGTTTTTT. The chain uses TRBV28 and TRBJ1-4; TRBD1 matches at 7 bases. This CDR3 contains 17 residues. Germline CDR1 and CDR2: MDHEN and SYDVKM. The V and J ends lost 6 bases and 3 bases, in that order; junction bases with no gene match: 13.

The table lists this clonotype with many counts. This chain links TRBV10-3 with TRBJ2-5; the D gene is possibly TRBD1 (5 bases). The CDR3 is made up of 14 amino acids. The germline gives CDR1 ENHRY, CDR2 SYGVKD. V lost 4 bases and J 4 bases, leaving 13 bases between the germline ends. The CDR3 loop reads CAISGSIQGETQYF. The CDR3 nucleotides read TGTGCCATCAGTGGATCTATCCAGGGAGAGACCCAGTACTTC.

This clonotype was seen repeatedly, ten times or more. The CDR3 nucleotides read TGCAGTGCTAGAGATGACGGGGGGACGGGCACTGAAGCTTTCTTT. Its translation is CSARDDGGTGTEAFF. The chain uses TRBV20-1 and TRBJ1-1; TRBD1 might be the D (5 bases). This CDR3 is built from 15 residues. Per the germline V gene, CDR1 is DFQATT and CDR2 is SNEGSKA (reference sequence). The V gene lost 0 bases and the J gene lost 4 bases, with 15 bases spanning the gap.

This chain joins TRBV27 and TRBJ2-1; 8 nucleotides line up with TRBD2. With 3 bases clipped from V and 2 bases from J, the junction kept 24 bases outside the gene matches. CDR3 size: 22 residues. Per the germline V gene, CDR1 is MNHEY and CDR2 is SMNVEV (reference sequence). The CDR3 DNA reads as TGTGCCAGCAGTTTTGGGGACCGGGCAGGGGCACCGGGACTAGTCGCCTACAATGAGCAGTTCTTC. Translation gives CASSFGDRAGAPGLVAYNEQFF.

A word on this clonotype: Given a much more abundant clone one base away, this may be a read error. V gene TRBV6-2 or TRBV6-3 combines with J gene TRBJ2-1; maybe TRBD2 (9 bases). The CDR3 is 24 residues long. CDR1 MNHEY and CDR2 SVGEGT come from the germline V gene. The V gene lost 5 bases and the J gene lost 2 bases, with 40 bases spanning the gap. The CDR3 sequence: CASSTPGPGQATRPSGTPYNEQFF. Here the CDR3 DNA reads TGTGCCAGCAGTACCCCAGGACCGGGACAGGCTACCCGGCCTAGCGGGACCCCCTACAATGAGCAGTTCTTC.